Following are 19 T cell receptor beta chains from one sample sequenced in a study of monozygotic twins with inflammatory bowel disease. TCRdb re-called the 5' RACE reads; every CDR3 protein appears as one record, without DNA. The repertoire table contains approximately 100,000 distinct CDR3 sequences. Sequencing used blood. The receptors were gathered from a human donor with ulcerative colitis or Crohn's disease, or a healthy co-twin of an affected twin (not recorded which).

The chain uses TRBV29-1 and TRBJ2-1; TCRdb designates TRBD2, a call that cannot be tested without DNA. This CDR3 is 17 amino acids long. Germline CDR1 and CDR2: SQVTM and ANQGSEA. The CDR3 reads CSVEGETSGGLYNEQFF.

The V call is TRBV2, the J call TRBJ1-2; TCRdb's D gene call, TRBD1, goes unchecked for lack of DNA. CDR1 is SNHLY and CDR2 is FYNNEI in the germline V gene. The CDR3 totals 15 residues. This CDR3 reads CASSGGQGAGDGYTF.

The V and J genes are TRBV20-1 and TRBJ1-6; TCRdb gives TRBD1 as the D gene, but with no DNA this cannot be confirmed. The CDR3 runs 14 residues. The germline CDR1 and CDR2 sequences are DFQATT and SNEGSKA (reference sequence). The CDR3 sequence is CSARVFRGGSPLHF.

The chain links TRBV13 to TRBJ2-2; TCRdb's D call, TRBD1, is unchecked because there is no DNA. CDR3 length: 15 amino acids. Germline V gene sequence: CDR1 PRHDT, CDR2 FYEKMQ (reference sequence). The CDR3 reads CASSLSPGVMGELFF. Variable domain in full (rest from reference TRBV13 and TRBJ2-2): AAGVIQSPRHLIKEKRETATLKCYPIPRHDTVYWYQQGPGQDPQFLISFYEKMQSDKGSIPDRFSAQQFSDYHSELNMSSLELGDSALYFCASSLSPGVMGELFFGEGSRLTVL.

This sequence joins TRBV20-1 and TRBJ1-2. The CDR3 is made up of 12 amino acids. In germline, CDR1 is DFQATT, CDR2 SNEGSKA (reference sequence). The CDR3 here is CSASSADYGYTF.

The J gene is TRBJ2-3, the V gene TRBV29-1; the D call from TCRdb, TRBD1, cannot be confirmed without DNA. The length of the CDR3 is 15 residues. Germline CDR1 and CDR2: SQVTM and ANQGSEA. This chain's CDR3 is CSVTSEMGGTDTQYF.

CDR3 in amino acids: CASSRARRDTQYF. V usage is TRBV19 and J usage is TRBJ2-3; the TCRdb call, TRBD1, lacks DNA for checking. Germline-derived CDR1 and CDR2 are LNHDA and SQIVND (reference sequence). CDR3 length equals 13 residues. Supplemented by reference TRBV19 and TRBJ2-3, the full variable domain reads DGGITQSPKYLFRKEGQNVTLSCEQNLNHDAMYWYRQDPGQGLRLIYYSQIVNDFQKGDIAEGYSVSREKKESFPLTVTSAQKNPTAFYLCASSRARRDTQYFGPGTRLTVL.

This chain uses TRBV24-1 with TRBJ1-4; TCRdb reports TRBD1, a call that lacks DNA to check it against. Per the germline V gene, CDR1 is KGHDR and CDR2 is SFDVKD. The CDR3 is 15 amino acids. CDR3 in amino acids: CATSDRQGTNEKLFF.

This chain links TRBV7-9 with TRBJ1-2. This CDR3 comprises 14 residues. Germline CDR1 reads SEHNR; CDR2 reads FQNEAQ (reference sequence). CDR3 region: CASSSAGPNYGYTF.

The V call is TRBV20-1, the J call TRBJ1-5; the TCRdb call, TRBD1, lacks DNA for checking. Per the germline V gene, CDR1 is DFQATT and CDR2 is SNEGSKA (reference sequence). The CDR3 spans 14 residues. CDR3 region: CSAREVQGNQPQHF.

This chain connects TRBV7-3 to TRBJ2-7; TCRdb's D gene call, TRBD1, goes unchecked for lack of DNA. CDR1 and CDR2 (germline): SGHTA, FQGTGA. The CDR3 covers 13 residues. The CDR3 spells CASSLRDSYEQYF.

The gene calls are TRBV12-3 or TRBV12-4 and TRBJ1-5. This CDR3 spans 15 amino acids. CDR3 loop: CASSSFDGGNQPQHF.

This chain links TRBV13 with TRBJ2-5. The CDR3 consists of 12 residues. Germline assignment: CDR1 PRHDT and CDR2 FYEKMQ (reference sequence). CDR3 residues: CASSFPLETQYF.

CDR3 region: CASSLGGYYEQYF. The chain has TRBV7-6 and TRBJ2-7; without DNA, the TCRdb call of TRBD1 cannot be checked. This CDR3 is 13 amino acids long. The germline gives CDR1 SGHVS, CDR2 FNYEAQ. Together with reference TRBV7-6 and TRBJ2-7, the CDR3 gives the full variable domain: GAGVSQSPRYKVTKRGQDVALRCDPISGHVSLYWYRQALGQGPEFLTYFNYEAQQDKSGLPNDRFSAERPEGSISTLTIQRTEQRDSAMYRCASSLGGYYEQYFGPGTRLTVT.

The genes are TRBV5-6 and TRBJ1-2; the TCRdb D gene call, TRBD1, has no DNA to confirm it. Germline V gene sequence: CDR1 SGHDT, CDR2 YYEEEE. The length of the CDR3 is 14 residues. The CDR3 is CASSLGTPNYGYTF.

This chain connects TRBV27 to TRBJ2-7; without DNA, the TCRdb call of TRBD2 cannot be checked. The length of the CDR3 is 15 residues. Germline V gene data show CDR1 as MNHEY and CDR2 as SMNVEV (reference sequence). This CDR3 reads CASSLAREVTYEQYF.

V and J are TRBV7-8 and TRBJ2-5; TCRdb selects TRBD2, and the lack of DNA leaves this call unchecked. Looked up from germline, CDR1 is SGHVS and CDR2 is FQNEAQ. The CDR3 runs to 13 residues. The CDR3 reads CASSPSGKETQYF.

This chain joins TRBV7-9 and TRBJ2-7; TCRdb indicates TRBD1, and absent DNA this call remains unverified. The germline gives CDR1 SEHNR, CDR2 FQNEAQ (reference sequence). The CDR3 has 16 residues. CDR3 protein: CASSVLKDRGNYEQYF. Using reference TRBV7-9 and TRBJ2-7 for the parts outside the CDR3, the full variable domain is DTGVSQNPRHKITKRGQNVTFRCDPISEHNRLYWYRQTLGQGPEFLTYFQNEAQLEKSRLLSDRFSAERPKGSFSTLEIQRTEQGDSAMYLCASSVLKDRGNYEQYFGPGTRLTVT.

The chain employs TRBV4-2 and TRBJ2-3; the TCRdb call, TRBD2, lacks DNA for checking. CDR3 length equals 18 residues. In germline, CDR1 is LGHNA, CDR2 YNFKEQ. This chain's CDR3 is CASSQESQSGGSTDTQYF.